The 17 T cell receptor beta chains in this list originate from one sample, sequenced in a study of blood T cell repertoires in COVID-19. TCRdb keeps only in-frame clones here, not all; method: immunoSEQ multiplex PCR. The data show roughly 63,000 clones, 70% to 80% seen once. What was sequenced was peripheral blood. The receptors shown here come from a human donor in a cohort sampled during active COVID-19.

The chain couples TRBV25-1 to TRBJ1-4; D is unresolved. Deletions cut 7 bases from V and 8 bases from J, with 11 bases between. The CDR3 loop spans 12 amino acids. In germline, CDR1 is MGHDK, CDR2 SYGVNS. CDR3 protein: CASMEHPEKLFF. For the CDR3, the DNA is TGTGCCAGCATGGAGCATCCAGAAAAACTGTTTTTT.

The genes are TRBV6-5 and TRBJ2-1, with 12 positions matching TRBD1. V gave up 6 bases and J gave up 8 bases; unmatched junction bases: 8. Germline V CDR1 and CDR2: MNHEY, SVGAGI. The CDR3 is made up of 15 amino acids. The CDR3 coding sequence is TGTGCCAGCAGGAGGGAGGGGACAGGGGGCTATGAGCAGTTCTTC. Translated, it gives CASRREGTGGYEQFF.

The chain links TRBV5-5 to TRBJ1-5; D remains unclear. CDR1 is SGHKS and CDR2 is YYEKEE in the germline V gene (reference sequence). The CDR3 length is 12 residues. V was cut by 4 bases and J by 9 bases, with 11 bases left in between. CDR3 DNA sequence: TGTGCCAGCAGCATGACGGGAGGGCCCCAGCATTTT. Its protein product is CASSMTGGPQHF.

CDR3 residues: CASSPVGQGANYGYTF. In DNA, the CDR3 is TGTGCCAGCAGCCCTGTTGGACAGGGCGCTAACTATGGCTACACCTTC. The chain joins TRBV6-2 or TRBV6-3 to TRBJ1-2; 8 bases align to TRBD1. The V gene end was trimmed by 6 bases and the J gene end by 0 bases; junction bases not matched to a gene: 9. This CDR3 is 16 amino acids long. Germline lookup yields CDR1 MNHEY and CDR2 SVGEGT.

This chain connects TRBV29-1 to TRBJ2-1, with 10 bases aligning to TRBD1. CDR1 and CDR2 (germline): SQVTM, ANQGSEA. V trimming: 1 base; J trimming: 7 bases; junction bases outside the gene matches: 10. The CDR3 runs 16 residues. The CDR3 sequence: CSVEGENGQGVNEQFF. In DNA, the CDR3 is TGCAGCGTTGAAGGCGAGAACGGACAGGGGGTAAATGAGCAGTTCTTC.

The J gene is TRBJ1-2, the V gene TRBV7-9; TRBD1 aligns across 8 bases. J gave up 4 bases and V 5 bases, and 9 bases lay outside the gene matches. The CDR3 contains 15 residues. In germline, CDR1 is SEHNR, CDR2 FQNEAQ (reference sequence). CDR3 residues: CASSPAGGAVYGYTF. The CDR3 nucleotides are TGTGCCAGCAGCCCCGCAGGGGGCGCAGTCTATGGCTACACCTTC. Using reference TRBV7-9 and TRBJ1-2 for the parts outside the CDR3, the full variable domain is DTGVSQNPRHKITKRGQNVTFRCDPISEHNRLYWYRQTLGQGPEFLTYFQNEAQLEKSRLLSDRFSAERPKGSFSTLEIQRTEQGDSAMYLCASSPAGGAVYGYTFGSGTRLTVV.

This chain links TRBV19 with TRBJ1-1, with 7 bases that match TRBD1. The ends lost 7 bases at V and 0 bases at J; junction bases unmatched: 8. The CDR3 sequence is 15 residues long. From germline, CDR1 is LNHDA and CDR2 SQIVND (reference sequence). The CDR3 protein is CASTSKGQMNTEAFF. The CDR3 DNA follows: TGTGCCAGTACCTCTAAGGGACAGATGAACACTGAAGCTTTCTTT.

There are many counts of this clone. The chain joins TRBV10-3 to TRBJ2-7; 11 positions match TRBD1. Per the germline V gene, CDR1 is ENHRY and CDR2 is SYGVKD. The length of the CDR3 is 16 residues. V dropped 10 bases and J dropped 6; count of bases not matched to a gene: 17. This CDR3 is CATGQGAPPEGPEQYF. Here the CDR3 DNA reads TGTGCCACCGGACAGGGGGCGCCCCCCGAGGGCCCCGAGCAGTACTTC.

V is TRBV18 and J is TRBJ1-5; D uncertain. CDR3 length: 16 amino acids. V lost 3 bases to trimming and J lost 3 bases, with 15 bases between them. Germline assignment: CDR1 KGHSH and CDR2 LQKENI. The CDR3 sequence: CASSPSGSGPNQPQHF. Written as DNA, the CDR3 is TGTGCCAGCTCACCCTCGGGGTCTGGGCCCAATCAGCCCCAGCATTTT.

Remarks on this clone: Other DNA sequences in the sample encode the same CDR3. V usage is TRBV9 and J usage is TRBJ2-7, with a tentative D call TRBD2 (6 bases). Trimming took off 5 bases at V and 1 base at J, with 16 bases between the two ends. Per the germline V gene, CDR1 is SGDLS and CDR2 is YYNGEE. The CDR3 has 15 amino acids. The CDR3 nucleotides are TGTGCCAGCAGTAGAGGAGGGCCGAGTTCCTACGAGCAGTACTTC. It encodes CASSRGGPSSYEQYF.

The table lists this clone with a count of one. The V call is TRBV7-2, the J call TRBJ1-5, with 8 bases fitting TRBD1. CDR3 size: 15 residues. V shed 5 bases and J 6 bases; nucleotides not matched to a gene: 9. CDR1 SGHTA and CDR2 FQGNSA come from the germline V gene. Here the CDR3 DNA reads TGTGCCAGCAGCGACGGGCCAGGGGGCAGTCAGCCCCAGCATTTT. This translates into CASSDGPGGSQPQHF.

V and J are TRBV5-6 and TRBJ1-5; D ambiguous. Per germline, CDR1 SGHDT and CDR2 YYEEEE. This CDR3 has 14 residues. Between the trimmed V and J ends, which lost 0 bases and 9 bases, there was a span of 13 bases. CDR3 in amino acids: CASSLGQASSPQHF. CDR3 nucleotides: TGTGCCAGCAGCTTGGGTCAGGCGAGTTCGCCCCAGCATTTT. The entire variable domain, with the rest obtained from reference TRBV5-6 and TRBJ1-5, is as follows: DAGVTQSPTHLIKTRGQQVTLRCSPKSGHDTVSWYQQALGQGPQFIFQYYEEEERQRGNFPDRFSGHQFPNYSSELNVNALLLGDSALYLCASSLGQASSPQHFGDGTRLSIL.

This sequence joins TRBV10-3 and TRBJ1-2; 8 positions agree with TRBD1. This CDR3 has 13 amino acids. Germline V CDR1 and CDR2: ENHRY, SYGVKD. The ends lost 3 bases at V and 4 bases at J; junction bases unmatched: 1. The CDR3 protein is CAISDGQGYGYTF. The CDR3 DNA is TGTGCCATCAGTGACGGACAGGGCTATGGCTACACCTTC.

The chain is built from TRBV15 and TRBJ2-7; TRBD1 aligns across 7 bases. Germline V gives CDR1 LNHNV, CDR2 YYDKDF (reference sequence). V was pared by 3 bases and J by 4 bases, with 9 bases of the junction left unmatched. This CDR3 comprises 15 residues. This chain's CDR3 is CATSSPGQAQYEQYF. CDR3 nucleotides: TGTGCCACCAGCAGCCCAGGACAGGCTCAATACGAGCAGTACTTC.

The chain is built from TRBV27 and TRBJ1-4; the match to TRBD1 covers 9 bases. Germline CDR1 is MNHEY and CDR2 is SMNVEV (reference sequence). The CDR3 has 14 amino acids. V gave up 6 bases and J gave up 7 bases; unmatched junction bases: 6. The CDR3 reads CASSRDRVGEKLFF. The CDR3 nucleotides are TGTGCCAGCAGCCGGGACAGGGTGGGTGAAAAACTGTTTTTT.

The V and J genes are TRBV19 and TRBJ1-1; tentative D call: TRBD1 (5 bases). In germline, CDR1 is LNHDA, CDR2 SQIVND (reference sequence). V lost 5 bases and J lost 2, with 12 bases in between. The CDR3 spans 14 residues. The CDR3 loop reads CASSPDTTNTEAFF. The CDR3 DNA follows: TGTGCCAGTAGTCCGGACACTACCAACACTGAAGCTTTCTTT.

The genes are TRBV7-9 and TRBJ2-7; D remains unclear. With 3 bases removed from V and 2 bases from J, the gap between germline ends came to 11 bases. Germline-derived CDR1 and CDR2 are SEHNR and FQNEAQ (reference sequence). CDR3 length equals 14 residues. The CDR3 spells CASSFAHLPYEQYF. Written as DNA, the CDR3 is TGTGCCAGCAGCTTCGCTCACCTACCCTACGAGCAGTACTTC.